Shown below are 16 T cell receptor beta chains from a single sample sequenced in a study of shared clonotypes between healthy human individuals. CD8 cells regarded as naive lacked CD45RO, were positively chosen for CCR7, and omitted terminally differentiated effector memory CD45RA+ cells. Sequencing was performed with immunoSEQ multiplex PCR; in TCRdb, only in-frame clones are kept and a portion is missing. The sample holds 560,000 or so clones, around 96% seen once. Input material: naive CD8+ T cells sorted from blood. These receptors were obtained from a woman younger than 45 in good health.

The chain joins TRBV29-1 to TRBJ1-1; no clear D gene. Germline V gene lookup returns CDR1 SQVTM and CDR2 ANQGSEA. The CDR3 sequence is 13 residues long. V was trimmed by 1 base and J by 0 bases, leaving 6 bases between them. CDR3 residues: CSVEGSLNTEAFF. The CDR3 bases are TGCAGCGTTGAAGGGTCTTTGAACACTGAAGCTTTCTTT.

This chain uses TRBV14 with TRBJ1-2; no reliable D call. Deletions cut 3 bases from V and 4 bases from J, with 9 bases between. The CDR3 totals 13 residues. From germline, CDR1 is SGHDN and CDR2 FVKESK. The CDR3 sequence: CASSHGRFYGYTF. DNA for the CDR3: TGTGCCAGCAGCCACGGGCGTTTCTATGGCTACACCTTC. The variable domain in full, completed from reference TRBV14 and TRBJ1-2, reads EAGVTQFPSHSVIEKGQTVTLRCDPISGHDNLYWYRRVMGKEIKFLLHFVKESKQDESGMPNNRFLAERTGGTYSTLKVQPAELEDSGVYFCASSHGRFYGYTFGSGTRLTVV.

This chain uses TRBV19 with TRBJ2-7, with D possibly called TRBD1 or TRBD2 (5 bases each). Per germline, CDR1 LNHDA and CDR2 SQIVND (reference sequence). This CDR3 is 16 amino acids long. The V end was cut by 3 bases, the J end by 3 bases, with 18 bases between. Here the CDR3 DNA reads TGTGCCAGTAGTATCGGACCTAATTCGGGGCGCTACGAGCAGTACTTC. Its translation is CASSIGPNSGRYEQYF.

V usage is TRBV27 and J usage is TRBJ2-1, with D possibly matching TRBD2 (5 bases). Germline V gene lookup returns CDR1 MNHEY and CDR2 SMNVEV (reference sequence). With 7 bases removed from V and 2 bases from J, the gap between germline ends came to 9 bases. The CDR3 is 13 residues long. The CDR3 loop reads CASTTGAYNEQFF. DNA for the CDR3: TGTGCCAGCACGACCGGGGCCTACAATGAGCAGTTCTTC.

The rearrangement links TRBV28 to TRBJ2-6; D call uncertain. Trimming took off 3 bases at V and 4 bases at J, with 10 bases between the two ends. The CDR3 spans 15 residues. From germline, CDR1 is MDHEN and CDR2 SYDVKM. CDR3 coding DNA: TGTGCCAGCAGTTTTCCGGGTTCCGGGGCCAACGTCCTGACTTTC. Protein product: CASSFPGSGANVLTF.

The CDR3 DNA reads as TGTGCCAGCAGGGACCTCCCGACCGGGGAGCTGTTTTTT. This gives the protein CASRDLPTGELFF. The chain links TRBV7-9 to TRBJ2-2, with D unclear. V was trimmed by 6 bases and J by 5 bases, leaving 10 bases between them. CDR1 and CDR2 (germline): SEHNR, FQNEAQ (reference sequence). The CDR3 spans 13 residues.

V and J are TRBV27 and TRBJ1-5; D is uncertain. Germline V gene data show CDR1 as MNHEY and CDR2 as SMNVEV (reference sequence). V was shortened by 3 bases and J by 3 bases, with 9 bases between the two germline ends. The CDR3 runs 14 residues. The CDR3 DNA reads TGTGCCAGCAGTTTGAACAGAAACAATCAGCCCCAGCATTTT. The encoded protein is CASSLNRNNQPQHF.

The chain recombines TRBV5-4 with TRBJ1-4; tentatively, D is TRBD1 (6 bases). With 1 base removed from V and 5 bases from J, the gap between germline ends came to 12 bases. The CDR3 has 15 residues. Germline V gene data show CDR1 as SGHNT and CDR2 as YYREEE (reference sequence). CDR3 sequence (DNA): TGTGCCAGCAGCTTGAGGGGACATCTCAATGAAAAACTGTTTTTT. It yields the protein CASSLRGHLNEKLFF.

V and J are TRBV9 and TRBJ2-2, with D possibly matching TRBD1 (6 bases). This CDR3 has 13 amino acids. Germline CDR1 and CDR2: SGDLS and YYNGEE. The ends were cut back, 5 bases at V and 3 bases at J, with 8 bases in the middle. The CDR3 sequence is CASRRQDTGELFF. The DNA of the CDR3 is TGTGCCAGCAGAAGACAGGACACCGGGGAGCTGTTTTTT.

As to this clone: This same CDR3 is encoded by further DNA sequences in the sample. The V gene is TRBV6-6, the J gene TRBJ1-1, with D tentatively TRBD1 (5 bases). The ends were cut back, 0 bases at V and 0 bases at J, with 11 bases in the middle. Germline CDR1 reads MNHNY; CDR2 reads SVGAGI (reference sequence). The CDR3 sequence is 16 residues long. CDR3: CASSYSTWGMNTEAFF. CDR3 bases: TGTGCCAGCAGTTACTCGACCTGGGGCATGAACACTGAAGCTTTCTTT.

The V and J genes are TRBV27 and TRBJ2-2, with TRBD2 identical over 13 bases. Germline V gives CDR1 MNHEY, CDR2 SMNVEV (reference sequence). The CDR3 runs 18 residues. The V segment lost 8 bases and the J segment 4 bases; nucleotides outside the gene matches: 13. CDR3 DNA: TGTGCCAGCTCCGATTCCGGACTAGCGGGAGCCTTCACCGGGGAGCTGTTTTTT. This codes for CASSDSGLAGAFTGELFF.

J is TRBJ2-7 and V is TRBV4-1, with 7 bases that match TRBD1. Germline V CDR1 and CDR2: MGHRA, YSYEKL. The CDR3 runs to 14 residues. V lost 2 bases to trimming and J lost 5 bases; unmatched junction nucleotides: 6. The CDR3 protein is CASSQSQGENEQYF. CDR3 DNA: TGCGCCAGCAGCCAATCCCAGGGGGAGAACGAGCAGTACTTC.

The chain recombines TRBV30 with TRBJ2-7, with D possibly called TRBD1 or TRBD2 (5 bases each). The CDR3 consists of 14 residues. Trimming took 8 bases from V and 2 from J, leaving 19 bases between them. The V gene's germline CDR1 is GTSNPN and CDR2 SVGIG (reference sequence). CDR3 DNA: TGTGCCGGGACCTTCCGCTCCGCGCCCTACGAGCAGTACTTC. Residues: CAGTFRSAPYEQYF. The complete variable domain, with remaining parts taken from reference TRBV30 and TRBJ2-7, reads SQTIHQWPATLVQPVGSPLSLECTVEGTSNPNLYWYRQAAGRGLQLLFYSVGIGQISSEVPQNLSASRPQDRQFILSSKKLLLSDSGFYLCAGTFRSAPYEQYFGPGTRLTVT.

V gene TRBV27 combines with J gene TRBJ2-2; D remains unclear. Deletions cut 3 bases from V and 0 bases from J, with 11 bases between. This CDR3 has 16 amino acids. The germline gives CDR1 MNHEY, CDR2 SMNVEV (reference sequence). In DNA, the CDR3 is TGTGCCAGCAGTTTCCAACGTAGGGCGAACACCGGGGAGCTGTTTTTT. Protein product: CASSFQRRANTGELFF.

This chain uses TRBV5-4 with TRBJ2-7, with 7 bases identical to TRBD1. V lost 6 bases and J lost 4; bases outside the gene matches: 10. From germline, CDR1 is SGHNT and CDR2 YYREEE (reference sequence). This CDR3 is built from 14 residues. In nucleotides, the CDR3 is TGTGCCAGCACCTTTAGGACAGGAGAGTACGAGCAGTACTTC. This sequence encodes CASTFRTGEYEQYF.

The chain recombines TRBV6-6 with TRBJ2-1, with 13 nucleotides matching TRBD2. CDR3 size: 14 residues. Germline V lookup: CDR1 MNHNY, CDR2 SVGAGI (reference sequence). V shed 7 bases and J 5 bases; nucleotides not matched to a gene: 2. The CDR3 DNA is TGTGCCAGCATCGGACTAGCGGGGGACAATGAGCAGTTCTTC. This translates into CASIGLAGDNEQFF.